This TCR beta chain was retrieved from a study of control samples from healthy donors and cancer patients. The germline V gene has CDR1 SGHRS and CDR2 YFSETQ. Trimming cost V 3 bases and J 1 base; bases outside gene matches: 3. This CDR3 has 14 amino acids. Clones were sequenced by immunoSEQ multiplex PCR, and TCRdb holds only the in-frame ones, with some missing. The table has 63,000 or so clones, 75% to 90% seen once; the top ten hold 28%. Sequencing used blood. The rearrangement uses TRBV5-1 and TRBJ1-2; 7 positions match TRBD1. The receptor comes from a man aged 50 to 60 in good health. CDR3: CASSSGDSNYGYTF. The CDR3 DNA reads TGCGCCAGCAGCTCGGGGGACAGTAACTATGGCTACACCTTC.